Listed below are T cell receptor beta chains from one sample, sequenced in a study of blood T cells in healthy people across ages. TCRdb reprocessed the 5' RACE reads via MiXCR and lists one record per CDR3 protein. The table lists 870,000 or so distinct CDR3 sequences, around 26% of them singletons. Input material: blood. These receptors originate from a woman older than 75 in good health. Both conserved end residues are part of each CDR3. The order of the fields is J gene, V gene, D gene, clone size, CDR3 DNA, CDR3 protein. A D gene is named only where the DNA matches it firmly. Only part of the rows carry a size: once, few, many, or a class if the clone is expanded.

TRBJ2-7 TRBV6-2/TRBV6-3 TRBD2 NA TGTGCCAGCAGTTCCCCTTGGGGAGCCGGGGGGGTGTACGAGCAGTACTTC CASSSPWGAGGVYEQYF
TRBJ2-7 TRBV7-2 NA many TGTGCCAGCAGCTTAGAGGCAGGGACTCCCTACGAGCAGTACTTC CASSLEAGTPYEQYF
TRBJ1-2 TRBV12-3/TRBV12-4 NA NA TGTGCCAGTAGTTTCGGGGCAGGTGATGACTACACCTTC CASSFGAGDDYTF
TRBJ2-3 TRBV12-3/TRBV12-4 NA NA TGTGCCAGCGGTCGAGCAGATACGCAGTATTTT CASGRADTQYF
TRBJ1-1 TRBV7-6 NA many TGTGCCAGCAGCCCCATGACAGAAAACACTGAAGCTTTCTTT CASSPMTENTEAFF
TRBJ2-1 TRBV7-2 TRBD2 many TGTGCCAGCAGCTTTTTTGGACGGGGGGACTACAATGAGCAGTTCTTC CASSFFGRGDYNEQFF
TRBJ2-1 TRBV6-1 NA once TGTGCCAGCACCTACGACCTGGGGGGCAATGAGCAGTTCTTC CASTYDLGGNEQFF
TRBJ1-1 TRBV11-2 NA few TGTGCCAGCAGCTTAGGAAGGGCCTCCTTGAACACTGAAGCTTTCTTT CASSLGRASLNTEAFF
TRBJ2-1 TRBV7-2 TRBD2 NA TGTGCCAGCAGCCTCAGCGGGACTCACCGGTTCTTC CASSLSGTHRFF
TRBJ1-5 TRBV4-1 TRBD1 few TGCGCCAGCAGCCGAGAGGACAGGGAGAGTAATCAGCCCCAGCATTTT CASSREDRESNQPQHF
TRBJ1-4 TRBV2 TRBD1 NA TGTGCCAGCATCCGACAGGGCACAACTAGTGAAAAACTGTTTTTT CASIRQGTTSEKLFF
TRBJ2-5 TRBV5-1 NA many TGCGCCAGCAGCTTGTGGCGGGACCAAGAGACCCAGTACTTC CASSLWRDQETQYF
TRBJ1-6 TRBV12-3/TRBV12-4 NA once TGTGCCAGCAGTCTTATTCAGGGTGGCAATTCACCCCCCCACTTT CASSLIQGGNSPPHF
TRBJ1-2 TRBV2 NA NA TGTGCCAGCAGTGAAGCGGAGGGGTCCTATGGCTACACCTTC CASSEAEGSYGYTF
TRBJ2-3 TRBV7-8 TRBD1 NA TGTGCCAGCGGTCGGGCTCCGAGCGGGACAGGGGCAAATACGCAGTATTTT CASGRAPSGTGANTQYF
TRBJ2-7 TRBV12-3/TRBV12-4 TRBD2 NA TGTGCCAGCAGCCAAAGGGGTAGCGGGCTCTCCTACGAGCAGTACTTC CASSQRGSGLSYEQYF